The present TCR beta chain was sequenced within a study of T cell changes during pregnancy in multiple sclerosis. TCRdb's table, derived via immunoSEQ multiplex PCR, lists solely in-frame clones and lacks some. The sample consists of 33,000 or so clones, roughly nine tenths of them appearing once. Germline V gene data show CDR1 as MDHEN and CDR2 as SYDVKM. The CDR3 is made up of 13 amino acids. V lost 1 base and J lost 7, with 8 bases in between. This chain uses TRBV28 with TRBJ2-1; D unclear. The clonotype was recovered from a female donor with multiple sclerosis, enrolled in a pregnancy study. The source was CD8+ T cells from peripheral blood mononuclear cells, collected in the third trimester of pregnancy. Written as DNA, the CDR3 is TGTGCCAGCAGTTTATTAGTGATTAATGAGCAGTTCTTC. This sequence encodes CASSLLVINEQFF.